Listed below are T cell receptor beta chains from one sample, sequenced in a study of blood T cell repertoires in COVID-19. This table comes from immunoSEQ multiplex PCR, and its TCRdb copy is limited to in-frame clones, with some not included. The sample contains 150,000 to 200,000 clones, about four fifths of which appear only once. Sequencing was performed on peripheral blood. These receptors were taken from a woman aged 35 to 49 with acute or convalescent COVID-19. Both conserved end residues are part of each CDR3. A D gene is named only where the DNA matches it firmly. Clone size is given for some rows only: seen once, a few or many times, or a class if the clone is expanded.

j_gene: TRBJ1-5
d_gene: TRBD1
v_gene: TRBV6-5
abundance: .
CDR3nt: TGTGCCAGCAGACCGGGACAGGGTTGGGCCCAGCATTTT
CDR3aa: CASRPGQGWAQHF

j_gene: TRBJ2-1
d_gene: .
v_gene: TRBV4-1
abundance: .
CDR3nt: TGCGCCAGCAGCCCCATCGAGTCTTTCAATGAGCAGTTCTTC
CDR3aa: CASSPIESFNEQFF

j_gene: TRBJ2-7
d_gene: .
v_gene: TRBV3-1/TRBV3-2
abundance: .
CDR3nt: TGTGCCAGCAGCCAACAGGTCGAGCAGTACTTC
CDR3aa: CASSQQVEQYF

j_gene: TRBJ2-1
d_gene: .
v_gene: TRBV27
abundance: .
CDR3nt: TGTGCCAGCACCCTACGGAGGGGAAGGCATGAGCAGTTCTTC
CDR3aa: CASTLRRGRHEQFF

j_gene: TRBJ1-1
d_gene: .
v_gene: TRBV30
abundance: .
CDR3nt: TGTGCCTGGAGTCTCGGGGGATGGACTGAAGCTTTCTTT
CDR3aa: CAWSLGGWTEAFF

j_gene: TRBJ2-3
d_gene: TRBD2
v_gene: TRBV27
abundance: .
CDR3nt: TGTGCCAGCAGTTGGTACCCCCTCACTAGCGGGAGACCGCCTGGCACAGATACGCAGTATTTT
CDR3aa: CASSWYPLTSGRPPGTDTQYF

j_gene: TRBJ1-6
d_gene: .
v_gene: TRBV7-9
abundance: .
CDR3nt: TGTGCCAGCAGCCTAAAGGAGGCTTCACCCCTCCACTTT
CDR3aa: CASSLKEASPLHF

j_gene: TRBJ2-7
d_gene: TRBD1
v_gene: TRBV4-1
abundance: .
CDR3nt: TGCGCCAGCAGCCAAGATGGGGGACAGGGGTACTACGAGCAGTACTTC
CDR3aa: CASSQDGGQGYYEQYF

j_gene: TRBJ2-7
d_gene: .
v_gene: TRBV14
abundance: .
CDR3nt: TGTGCCAGCAGCCAAATAATGGACAGCTACGAGCAGTACTTC
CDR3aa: CASSQIMDSYEQYF

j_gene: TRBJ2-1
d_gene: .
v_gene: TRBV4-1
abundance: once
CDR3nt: TGCGCCAGCAGTCTTGACTGGCCTGGCGATGAGCAGTTCTTC
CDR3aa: CASSLDWPGDEQFF

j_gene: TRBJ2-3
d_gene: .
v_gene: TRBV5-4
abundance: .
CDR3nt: TGTGCCAGCAGCCCCCGGGATACAGATACGCAGTATTTT
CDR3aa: CASSPRDTDTQYF

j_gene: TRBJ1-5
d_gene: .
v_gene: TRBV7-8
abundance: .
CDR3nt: TGTGCCAGCAGCTTAGATGAGGGGGTTGATCAGCCCCAGCATTTT
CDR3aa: CASSLDEGVDQPQHF